This T cell receptor (beta chain) was retrieved from a study of CD4 T cells in relation to SARS-CoV-2 and coronaviruses. The unexposed donors gave CD4+ T cells in about 2011-2018, prior to COVID-19. After nine to ten days of culture, CD4+ T cells were isolated. This table comes from immunoSEQ multiplex PCR, and its TCRdb copy is limited to in-frame clones, with some not included. The table records about 25,000 clones, over 60% of them present only once. The CDR3 sequence is 15 residues long. Trimming removed 3 bases from V and 4 bases from J, with 13 bases in between. CDR1 is SGHAT and CDR2 is FQNNGV in the germline V gene. Note on this clone: Its antigen remains unknown.

This TCR was recovered from a human donor in good health. This sequence joins TRBV11-2 and TRBJ2-1, with D possibly matching TRBD1 (6 bases). Source material: CD4+ T cells from PBMCs, cultured in vitro. In nucleotides, the CDR3 is TGTGCCAGCAGCTTCGGCAGGGGCCCATACAATGAGCAGTTCTTC. Its protein product is CASSFGRGPYNEQFF.